What follows are 5 T cell receptor beta chains derived from one specimen sequenced in a study of T cell changes during pregnancy in multiple sclerosis. Produced via immunoSEQ multiplex PCR; TCRdb's table is partial and in-frame only. Here the sample spans 100,000 or so clones, roughly 90% being singletons. The sequences come from peripheral blood, collected after pregnancy. Receptors were obtained from a female donor with multiple sclerosis, enrolled in a pregnancy study.

The V call is TRBV4-2, the J call TRBJ1-5, with 7 bases matching TRBD1. Germline CDR1 reads LGHNA; CDR2 reads YNFKEQ. The V gene end was trimmed by 4 bases and the J gene end by 4 bases; junction bases not matched to a gene: 10. The CDR3 contains 16 residues. The CDR3 DNA reads TGTGCCAGCAGCCTCTTAGCAGGACAGGAGAATCAGCCCCAGCATTTT. It yields the protein CASSLLAGQENQPQHF.

V usage is TRBV7-9 and J usage is TRBJ1-2; perhaps TRBD1 as D (6 bases). The CDR3 is 13 amino acids. Trimming cost V 10 bases and J 5 bases, with 17 bases left between them. Germline V CDR1 and CDR2: SEHNR, FQNEAQ (reference sequence). As DNA, the CDR3 is TGTGCCACTCCTGTTCTAGGGGGTTATGGCTACACCTTC. Protein: CATPVLGGYGYTF.

This chain connects TRBV9 to TRBJ1-2, with D hard to call. Trimming took off 0 bases at V and 1 base at J, with 7 bases between the two ends. The CDR3 length is 14 residues. Germline V lookup: CDR1 SGDLS, CDR2 YYNGEE. The chain's CDR3 is CASSVVTGNYGYTF. The CDR3 DNA reads TGTGCCAGCAGCGTAGTTACGGGTAACTATGGCTACACCTTC. Supplemented by reference TRBV9 and TRBJ1-2, the full variable domain reads DSGVTQTPKHLITATGQRVTLRCSPRSGDLSVYWYQQSLDQGLQFLIQYYNGEERAKGNILERFSAQQFPDLHSELNLSSLELGDSALYFCASSVVTGNYGYTFGSGTRLTVV.

This chain joins TRBV6-1 and TRBJ2-7; 7 bases line up with TRBD2. Germline CDR1 is MNHNS and CDR2 is SASEGT. Trimming at V came to 8 bases and at J to 3 bases, leaving 13 bases not matched to a gene. This CDR3 region has 15 residues. The CDR3 nucleotides read TGTGCCAGCCGCTCATGGGGGGGGGTGGGCTACGAGCAGTACTTC. It encodes CASRSWGGVGYEQYF.

The chain has TRBV6-4 and TRBJ1-2; 7 bases line up with TRBD1. This CDR3 has 13 residues. V was pared by 2 bases and J by 7 bases, with 4 bases of the junction left unmatched. The germline CDR1 and CDR2 sequences are MRHNA and SNTAGT. The CDR3 DNA reads TGTGCCAGCAGTGACCGCAGGGGGGCTGGCTACACCTTC. Protein: CASSDRRGAGYTF.